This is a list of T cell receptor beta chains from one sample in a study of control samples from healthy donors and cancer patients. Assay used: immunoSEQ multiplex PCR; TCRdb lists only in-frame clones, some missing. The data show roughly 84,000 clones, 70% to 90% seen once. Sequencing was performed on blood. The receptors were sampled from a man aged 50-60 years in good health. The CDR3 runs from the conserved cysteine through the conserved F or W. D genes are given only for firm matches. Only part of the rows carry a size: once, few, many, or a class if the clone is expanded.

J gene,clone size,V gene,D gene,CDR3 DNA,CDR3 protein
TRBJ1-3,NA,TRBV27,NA,TGTGCCAGCAGTTTATGGGGAGACTCTGGAAACACCATATATTTT,CASSLWGDSGNTIYF
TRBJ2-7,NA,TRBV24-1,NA,TGTGCCACCAGTGGGAGATACGAGCAGTACTTC,CATSGRYEQYF
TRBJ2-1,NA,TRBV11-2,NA,TGTGCCAGCAGCTTAGAATGGCAGGCACTCAATGAGCAGTTCTTC,CASSLEWQALNEQFF
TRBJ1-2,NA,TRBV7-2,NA,TGTGCCAGCAGCTTACAGGAATTCGGGTATGGCTACACCTTC,CASSLQEFGYGYTF
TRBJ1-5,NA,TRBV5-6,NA,TGTGCCAGCAGCTTGTTTGTATACAGCCTTTACAATCAGCCCCAGCATTTT,CASSLFVYSLYNQPQHF
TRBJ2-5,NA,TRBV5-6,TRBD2,TGTGCCAGCAGCAAATCACTAGCGGGGGGACTTGAGACCCAGTACTTC,CASSKSLAGGLETQYF
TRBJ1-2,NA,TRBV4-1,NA,TGCGCCAGCAGCCAAGAGATCGGGAACTTGAATGGCTACACCTTC,CASSQEIGNLNGYTF
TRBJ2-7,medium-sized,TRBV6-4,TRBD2,TGTGCCAGCAGTGACTCTTCTAGCGGGGCCTACGAGCAGTACTTC,CASSDSSSGAYEQYF
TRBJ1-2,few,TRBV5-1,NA,TGCGCCAGCAGGGATACAGGGAGACAAGGCTATGGCTACACCTTC,CASRDTGRQGYGYTF
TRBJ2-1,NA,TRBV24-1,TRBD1,TGTGCCACCAGTGACCCACAGGGGGGCTCCAACAATGAGCAGTTCTTC,CATSDPQGGSNNEQFF
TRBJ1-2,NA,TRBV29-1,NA,TGCAGCGTTCGGGAAATGGGACCCTATGGCTACACCTTC,CSVREMGPYGYTF
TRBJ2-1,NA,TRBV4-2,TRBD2,TGTGCCAGCAGCCAAGGGCTTTGGCTAGCGGGGGGCCATGGGGATGAGCAGTTCTTC,CASSQGLWLAGGHGDEQFF
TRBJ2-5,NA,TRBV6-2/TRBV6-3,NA,TGTGCCAGCAGTCCACAAGAGACCCAGTACTTC,CASSPQETQYF
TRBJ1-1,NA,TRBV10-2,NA,TGCGCCAGCAGCCGAGGGGGGGACACTGAAGCTTTCTTT,CASSRGGDTEAFF
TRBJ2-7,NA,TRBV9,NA,TGTGCCAGCAGCGTAGGGGGTCAGGGGCCCCCCTACGAGCAGTACTTC,CASSVGGQGPPYEQYF
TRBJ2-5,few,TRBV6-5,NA,TGTGCCAGCACGTTCGGCAGCCCATCGGGGGAGACCCAGTACTTC,CASTFGSPSGETQYF
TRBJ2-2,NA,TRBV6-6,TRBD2,TGTGCCAGCAGTCAACCCCTAAAGACCCGACTAGCGGGGGTTCGGCCGACCGGGGAGCTGTTTTTT,CASSQPLKTRLAGVRPTGELFF
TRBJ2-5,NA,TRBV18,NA,TGTGCCAGCTCACCGGGACTGAACCAAGAGACCCAGTACTTC,CASSPGLNQETQYF
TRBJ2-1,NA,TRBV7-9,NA,TGTGCCAGCAGCCTCCTCCGAGGCGGGGATTACAATGAGCAGTTCTTC,CASSLLRGGDYNEQFF
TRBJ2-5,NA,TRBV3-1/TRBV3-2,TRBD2,TGTGCCAGCTTCAACGGGGGGGCGGAGACCCAGTACTTC,CASFNGGAETQYF
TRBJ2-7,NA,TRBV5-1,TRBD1,TGCGCCAGCAGCTTGGTTACAGGGGACTACGAGCAGTACTTC,CASSLVTGDYEQYF
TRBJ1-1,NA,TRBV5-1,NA,TGCGCCAGCAGCTTGGGGCGCATAATGAACACTGAAGCTTTCTTT,CASSLGRIMNTEAFF
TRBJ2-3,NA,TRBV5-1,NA,TGCGCCAGCAGCCCGCATAGCAGGGGTCCGGCAGATACGCAGTATTTT,CASSPHSRGPADTQYF
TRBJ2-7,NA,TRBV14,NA,TGTGCCAGCAGCCAAGGGTCAGCAGTGAACGAGCAGTACTTC,CASSQGSAVNEQYF
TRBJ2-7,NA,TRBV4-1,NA,TGCGCCAGCAGCCAAGTTTTCGTTGGAGCTTACGAGCAGTACTTC,CASSQVFVGAYEQYF
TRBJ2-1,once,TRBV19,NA,TGTGCCAGCACGAGCCGACTAGGCGGACCCTACAATGAGCAGTTCTTC,CASTSRLGGPYNEQFF
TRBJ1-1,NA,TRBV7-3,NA,TGTGCCAGCAGCCCCTTGGGTGGGGGCACTGAAGCTTTCTTT,CASSPLGGGTEAFF
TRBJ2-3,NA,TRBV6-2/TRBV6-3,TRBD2,TGTGCCAGCAGTCAACTAGCGGGGGAGATTTCTACGCAGTATTTT,CASSQLAGEISTQYF
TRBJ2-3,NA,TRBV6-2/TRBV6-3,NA,TGTGCCAGCAGTTATTCGACCGGGACATGGACAGATACGCAGTATTTT,CASSYSTGTWTDTQYF
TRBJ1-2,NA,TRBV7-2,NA,TGTGCCAGCAGCCTGCTGGGTAACTATGGCTACACCTTC,CASSLLGNYGYTF
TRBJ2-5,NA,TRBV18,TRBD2,TGTGCCAGCTCACCATTATTAGCGGGGGAGATGGAGACCCAGTACTTC,CASSPLLAGEMETQYF
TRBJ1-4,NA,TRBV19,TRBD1,TGTGCCAGTATTGGACAGGCCTCAACTAATGAAAAACTGTTTTTT,CASIGQASTNEKLFF
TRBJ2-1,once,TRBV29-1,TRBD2,TGCAGCGTTGATGCGGGGGGTTCATACAATGAGCAGTTCTTC,CSVDAGGSYNEQFF
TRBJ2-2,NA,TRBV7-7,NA,TGTGCCAGCAGCTTATCAGAGGGAAACACCGGGGAGCTGTTTTTT,CASSLSEGNTGELFF
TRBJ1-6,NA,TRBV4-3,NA,TGCGCCAGCAGCCAAGATAGGTCACAGAATTCACCCCTCCACTTT,CASSQDRSQNSPLHF
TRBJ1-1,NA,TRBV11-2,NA,TGTGCCAGCAGCCACCCCCGTGGGGACCAAAATCGACACGCCGAAGCTTTCTTT,CASSHPRGDQNRHAEAFF
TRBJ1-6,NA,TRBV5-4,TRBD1,TGTGCCAGCAGGTTACGGGACAGGAATAATTCACCCCTCCACTTT,CASRLRDRNNSPLHF
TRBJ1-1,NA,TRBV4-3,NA,TGCGCCAGCAGCCAAGCCCCAGGGGTGGACACTGAAGCTTTCTTT,CASSQAPGVDTEAFF
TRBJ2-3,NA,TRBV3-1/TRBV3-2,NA,TGTGCCAGCAGCCAAGATCCAAGGGCAGGTAGCACAGATACGCAGTATTTT,CASSQDPRAGSTDTQYF
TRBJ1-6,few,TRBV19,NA,TGTGCCAGTTCCCGGGACCTTAATTCACCCCTCCACTTT,CASSRDLNSPLHF
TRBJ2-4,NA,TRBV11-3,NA,TGTGCCAGCAGCTTAAGTAGTTGGCTTAACAAAAACATTCAGTACTTC,CASSLSSWLNKNIQYF
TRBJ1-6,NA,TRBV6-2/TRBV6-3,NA,TGTGCCAGCAGCCCGGGAACCCTTAATTCACCCCTCCACTTT,CASSPGTLNSPLHF
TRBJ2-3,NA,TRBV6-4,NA,TGTGCCAGCAGTGAGCGGGCCGGGGATACGCAGTATTTT,CASSERAGDTQYF
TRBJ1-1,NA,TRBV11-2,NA,TGTGCCAGCAGCTTAGCGGGGGGCGCGACAGAAGCTTTCTTT,CASSLAGGATEAFF
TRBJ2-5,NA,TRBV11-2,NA,TGTGCCAGCAGCTCCCAAGAGACCCAGTACTTC,CASSSQETQYF
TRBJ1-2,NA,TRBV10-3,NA,TGTGCCATCGGCGACAGAGATTTTAACTATGGCTACACCTTC,CAIGDRDFNYGYTF
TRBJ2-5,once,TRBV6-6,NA,TGTGCCAGCAGTTATGCGGATAAAGAGACCCAGTACTTC,CASSYADKETQYF
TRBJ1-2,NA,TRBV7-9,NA,TGTGCCAGCATACCACACCGGGACCGCTCCCTCCGGGGAGGCTACACCTTC,CASIPHRDRSLRGGYTF
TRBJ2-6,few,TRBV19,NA,TGTGCCAGTAGTGGCAGGCCATCTGGGGCCAACGTCCTGACTTTC,CASSGRPSGANVLTF
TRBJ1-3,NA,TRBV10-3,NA,TGTGCCATCAGTGAGGGCTTGCGGTACACCATATATTTT,CAISEGLRYTIYF
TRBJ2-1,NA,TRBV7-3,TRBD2,TGTGCCAGCAGCTTAATGGGGGGGACGGAGCAGTTCTTC,CASSLMGGTEQFF
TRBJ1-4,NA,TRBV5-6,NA,TGTGCCAGCAGCTACCTCGGCACTAATGAAAAACTGTTTTTT,CASSYLGTNEKLFF
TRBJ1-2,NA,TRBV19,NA,TGTGCCAGTAGTAAGGGTGGCAGCGAGTATGGCTACACCTTC,CASSKGGSEYGYTF
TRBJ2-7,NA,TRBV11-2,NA,TGTGCCAGCAGCTTCGGGCCGAACTCCTACGAGCAGTACTTC,CASSFGPNSYEQYF
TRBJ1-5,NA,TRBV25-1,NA,TGTGCCAGCAGTGAGGGCAATCAGCCCCAGCATTTT,CASSEGNQPQHF
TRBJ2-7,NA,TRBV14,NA,TGTGCCAGCAGCCAAGTTGGGGGGACGGGCTCCTACGAGCAGTACTTC,CASSQVGGTGSYEQYF
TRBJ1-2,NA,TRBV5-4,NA,TGTGCCAGCAGCTTGGCGTTTGGGGACGGTGGCTACACCTTC,CASSLAFGDGGYTF
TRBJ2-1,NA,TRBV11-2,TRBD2,TGTGCCAGCAGCGCCGTGGCGGGGGGCAGTTACAATGAGCAGTTCTTC,CASSAVAGGSYNEQFF
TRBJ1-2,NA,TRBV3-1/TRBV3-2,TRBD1,TGTGCCAGCAGCATACCGGGACAGGGGGCCTCGAACTATGGCTACACCTTC,CASSIPGQGASNYGYTF
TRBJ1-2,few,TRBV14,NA,TGTGCCAGCAGCCAAGATAGCGGGGTTGGTGACTATGGCTACACCTTC,CASSQDSGVGDYGYTF